This T cell receptor (beta chain) was sequenced in a study of cytomegalovirus exposure and HLA in healthy donors. The germline V gene has CDR1 MNHEY and CDR2 SVGAGI. This CDR3 is 14 amino acids long. This PCR relied on a set of 60 Vbeta primers and 13 Jbeta primers. The method was immunoSEQ multiplex PCR; TCRdb's version includes in-frame clones alone and lacks a portion of them. The sample lists 200,000 to 250,000 clones, around 81% occurring once. As to this clone: Germline is not matched at one junction end, which may reflect a read error.

This receptor was identified in a woman between 55 and 75 years old in good health and CMV-seropositive. Sequenced sample: PBMCs. The chain links TRBV6-5 to TRBJ2-7, with a weak D call TRBD1 (5 bases). The CDR3 spells CASSYYQGTYERYF. The CDR3 DNA sequence: TGTGCCAGCAGTTATTATCAGGGAACCTACGAGCGGTACTTC.